These 23 T cell receptor beta chains came from one sample sequenced in a study of T cell changes during pregnancy in multiple sclerosis. The data were produced by immunoSEQ multiplex PCR, yet TCRdb's version contains in-frame clones alone and is incomplete. The table shows approximately 110,000 clones, with around 90% occurring only once. This sample comprised peripheral blood, obtained in the third trimester of pregnancy. These receptors were collected from a female donor with multiple sclerosis, enrolled in a pregnancy study.

This chain links TRBV5-4 with TRBJ2-3, with 7 bases identical to TRBD2. J gave up 2 bases and V 2 bases, and 5 bases lay outside the gene matches. CDR1 SGHNT and CDR2 YYREEE come from the germline V gene (reference sequence). The CDR3 covers 15 residues. This CDR3 reads CASSLAGLITDTQYF. Here the CDR3 DNA reads TGTGCCAGCAGCTTAGCGGGGCTAATCACAGATACGCAGTATTTT.

The chain carries TRBV30 and TRBJ1-4; a weak D match, TRBD1 (6 bases). The ends were cut back, 4 bases at V and 7 bases at J, with 16 bases in the middle. This CDR3 spans 14 amino acids. Germline lookup yields CDR1 GTSNPN and CDR2 SVGIG (reference sequence). The CDR3 loop reads CAWKEQGPVEKLFF. The CDR3, as DNA: TGTGCCTGGAAAGAACAGGGTCCGGTTGAAAAACTGTTTTTT.

This sequence joins TRBV5-6 and TRBJ2-6; no clear D. CDR1 SGHDT and CDR2 YYEEEE come from the germline V gene. Trimming removed 3 bases from V and 4 bases from J, with 8 bases in between. CDR3 size: 14 residues. The CDR3: CASSSWHGANVLTF. CDR3 coding DNA: TGTGCCAGCAGCTCTTGGCACGGGGCCAACGTCCTGACTTTC.

This chain connects TRBV27 to TRBJ1-1; 9 positions match TRBD1. The CDR3 is made up of 15 amino acids. Germline trimming cut 3 bases from V and 0 bases from J; bases unmatched to any gene: 2. The germline gives CDR1 MNHEY, CDR2 SMNVEV (reference sequence). In nucleotides, the CDR3 is TGTGCCAGCAGTTTTGGGACAGGGTTGAACACTGAAGCTTTCTTT. Translation gives CASSFGTGLNTEAFF.

This clone was observed a few times. The rearrangement uses TRBV15 and TRBJ1-2, with 9 positions matching TRBD1. The CDR3 totals 17 residues. V lost 0 bases and J lost 2; bases outside the gene matches: 7. Germline lookup yields CDR1 LNHNV and CDR2 YYDKDF (reference sequence). CDR3 loop: CATSRDGLGQGNYGYTF. CDR3 nucleotide sequence: TGTGCCACCAGCAGAGATGGCCTAGGACAGGGGAACTATGGCTACACCTTC.

This rearrangement joins TRBV5-1 to TRBJ1-5, with TRBD1 identical over 7 bases. The V segment lost 3 bases and the J segment 2 bases; nucleotides outside the gene matches: 5. Per the germline V gene, CDR1 is SGHRS and CDR2 is YFSETQ. CDR3 length equals 15 residues. The CDR3 coding sequence is TGCGCCAGCAGCTCCTCCGGGACAGGCAATCAGCCCCAGCATTTT. Translating it yields CASSSSGTGNQPQHF.

The chain combines TRBV28 with TRBJ1-3, with D perhaps TRBD1 (5 bases). Germline CDR1 reads MDHEN; CDR2 reads SYDVKM. The ends were cut back, 4 bases at V and 6 bases at J, with 13 bases in the middle. This CDR3 is 14 amino acids long. CDR3 loop: CASSSSRAENTIYF. CDR3 in DNA: TGTGCCAGCAGTTCTTCCAGGGCGGAAAACACCATATATTTT.

The J gene is TRBJ2-2, the V gene TRBV28, with TRBD2 identical over 14 bases. This CDR3 spans 15 amino acids. After removal of 5 bases from V and 4 bases from J, the junction contained 0 bases not matched to a gene. Germline CDR1 is MDHEN and CDR2 is SYDVKM. The CDR3 DNA is TGTGCCAGCAGTGGGACTAGCGGGAGCACCGGGGAGCTGTTTTTT. It specifies CASSGTSGSTGELFF.

The rearrangement uses TRBV7-7 and TRBJ2-7; TRBD1 matches at 9 bases. Trimming took 5 bases from V and 2 from J; bases not matched to a gene: 4. The CDR3 length is 14 residues. Germline V CDR1 and CDR2: SSHAT, FNYEAQ (reference sequence). The DNA of the CDR3 is TGTGCCAGCAGCCCGGGACAGGGCACCTACGAGCAGTACTTC. This gives the protein CASSPGQGTYEQYF.

Only one count was recorded for this clone. The CDR3 spells CASSLPVQETQYF. The CDR3 coding sequence is TGTGCCAGCAGCTTACCTGTCCAAGAGACCCAGTACTTC. The chain carries TRBV7-9 and TRBJ2-5; D not resolved. Trimming shortened V by 2 bases and J by 1 base, and 5 bases separated the two germline ends. The CDR3 consists of 13 residues. From germline, CDR1 is SEHNR and CDR2 FQNEAQ (reference sequence).

This clone was seen only a few times. This chain links TRBV7-3 with TRBJ2-1; 9 bases are shared with TRBD2. This CDR3 region has 15 residues. J gave up 3 bases and V 1 base, and 1 base lay outside the gene matches. Germline CDR1 reads SGHTA; CDR2 reads FQGTGA. The CDR3 bases are TGTGCCAGCAGCTTAATAGCGGGGGACTACAATGAGCAGTTCTTC. Translation gives CASSLIAGDYNEQFF.

The chain links TRBV6-1 to TRBJ1-1; TRBD1 aligns across 7 bases. The junction had 6 bases not matched to a gene; V was cut back by 7 bases and J by 1 base. Germline CDR1 MNHNS, CDR2 SASEGT. The CDR3 covers 14 residues. This CDR3 is CASIRNRGNTEAFF. The CDR3 coding sequence is TGTGCCAGCATTAGGAACAGGGGGAACACTGAAGCTTTCTTT.

V gene TRBV30 combines with J gene TRBJ2-3; tentative D call: TRBD2 (6 bases). The CDR3 has 15 residues. Trimming took off 0 bases at V and 1 base at J, with 11 bases between the two ends. Germline CDR1 GTSNPN, CDR2 SVGIG (reference sequence). The chain's CDR3 is CAWSVGAGRTDTQYF. CDR3 DNA: TGTGCCTGGAGTGTAGGGGCGGGACGCACAGATACGCAGTATTTT.

There are a few counts of this clone. The chain links TRBV9 to TRBJ1-1; D not certain. CDR1 is SGDLS and CDR2 is YYNGEE in the germline V gene. The CDR3 has 14 amino acids. V was trimmed by 0 bases and J by 1 base, leaving 7 bases between them. The CDR3 protein is CASSVVSGNTEAFF. The CDR3 nucleotides are TGTGCCAGCAGCGTAGTTTCAGGGAACACTGAAGCTTTCTTT. Looking up the rest from reference TRBV9 and TRBJ1-1 gives the full variable domain: DSGVTQTPKHLITATGQRVTLRCSPRSGDLSVYWYQQSLDQGLQFLIQYYNGEERAKGNILERFSAQQFPDLHSELNLSSLELGDSALYFCASSVVSGNTEAFFGQGTRLTVV.

The chain joins TRBV10-1 to TRBJ2-2, with D maybe TRBD2 (6 bases). The V end was cut by 3 bases, the J end by 3 bases, with 11 bases between. Germline-derived CDR1 and CDR2 are WNHNN and SYGVQD (reference sequence). The CDR3 length is 15 residues. CDR3 bases: TGCGCCAGCAGTGATTCGGGGGTGGACACCGGGGAGCTGTTTTTT. Amino acid sequence: CASSDSGVDTGELFF.

The chain is built from TRBV10-3 and TRBJ2-1; D perhaps matches TRBD2 (5 bases). Per the germline V gene, CDR1 is ENHRY and CDR2 is SYGVKD. CDR3 size: 13 residues. With 5 bases removed from V and 3 bases from J, the gap between germline ends came to 8 bases. The CDR3 DNA reads as TGTGCCATCAGTCGGGGAGACTACAATGAGCAGTTCTTC. Translated: CAISRGDYNEQFF.

The V call is TRBV10-1, the J call TRBJ2-7, with TRBD1 matching over 9 bases. Losses at the gene ends were 2 bases for V and 2 bases for J; bases not matched to a gene: 4. The CDR3 totals 15 residues. Germline CDR1 and CDR2: WNHNN and SYGVQD (reference sequence). The CDR3 DNA follows: TGCGCCAGCAGTGAGGGGACAGGGATCCCCTACGAGCAGTACTTC. Translating gives CASSEGTGIPYEQYF.

The chain uses TRBV5-1 and TRBJ2-1; 7 bases map to TRBD2. The CDR3 is made up of 16 amino acids. The V gene's germline CDR1 is SGHRS and CDR2 YFSETQ. J was trimmed by 0 bases and V by 4 bases; bases with no gene match: 7. The CDR3 DNA sequence: TGCGCCAGCAGCCAAGGGTCGGGGGGCTCCTACAATGAGCAGTTCTTC. This gives the protein CASSQGSGGSYNEQFF.

The chain carries TRBV6-1 and TRBJ1-3; D not certain. Germline CDR1 is MNHNS and CDR2 is SASEGT. The CDR3 is made up of 13 amino acids. V lost 6 bases to trimming and J lost 1 base, with 7 bases between them. The CDR3 here is CASRLLSGNTIYF. In DNA form, the CDR3 reads TGTGCCAGCAGACTGTTATCTGGAAACACCATATATTTT.

This clone appeared once. V usage is TRBV10-1 and J usage is TRBJ2-5; D is unclear. V lost 3 bases, J lost 5 bases, and 13 bases lay in between. This CDR3 comprises 14 residues. Germline V gene sequence: CDR1 WNHNN, CDR2 SYGVQD (reference sequence). CDR3 coding DNA: TGCGCCAGCAGTGAACGCCCAGCCGGGGAGACCCAGTACTTC. Amino acids: CASSERPAGETQYF.

This CDR3 is CASSTRQGEGRGTQYF. The CDR3 DNA sequence: TGCGCCAGCAGCACCCGACAGGGGGAAGGTCGGGGGACCCAGTACTTC. The rearrangement links TRBV5-1 to TRBJ2-5; TRBD1 agrees at 9 bases. Germline CDR1 SGHRS, CDR2 YFSETQ. With V trimmed by 4 bases and J by 7 bases, 14 bases remained unmatched. The length of the CDR3 is 16 residues.

This chain links TRBV19 with TRBJ1-1; the D is unclear. Germline lookup yields CDR1 LNHDA and CDR2 SQIVND (reference sequence). Trimming left V 0 bases short and J 7 bases short, with 15 bases between. The CDR3 is 15 residues long. The CDR3 loop is CASSIDPGARREAFF. CDR3 nucleotides: TGTGCCAGTAGTATAGATCCGGGAGCCCGACGTGAAGCTTTCTTT.

V is TRBV5-5 and J is TRBJ1-1; D gene ambiguous. Germline values: CDR1 SGHKS, CDR2 YYEKEE (reference sequence). V lost 1 base to trimming and J lost 5 bases, with 15 bases between them. This CDR3 is 15 amino acids long. CDR3 DNA: TGTGCCAGCAGCTTGTTTATAGGTGGGGAGACTGAAGCTTTCTTT. Its translation is CASSLFIGGETEAFF.